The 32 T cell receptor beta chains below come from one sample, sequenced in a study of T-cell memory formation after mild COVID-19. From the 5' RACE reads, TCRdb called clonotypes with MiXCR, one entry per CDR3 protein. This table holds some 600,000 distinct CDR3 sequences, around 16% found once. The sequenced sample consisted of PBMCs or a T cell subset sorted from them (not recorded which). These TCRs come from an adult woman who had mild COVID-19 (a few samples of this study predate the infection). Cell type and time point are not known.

The CDR3 here is CASSFTSGGANEQFF. CDR3 DNA sequence: TGTGCCAGCAGTTTTACTAGCGGGGGGGCCAATGAGCAGTTCTTC. The rearrangement joins TRBV27 to TRBJ2-1, with 13 bases identical to TRBD2. The CDR3 totals 15 residues. From germline, CDR1 is MNHEY and CDR2 SMNVEV (reference sequence). Trimming at V came to 3 bases and at J to 6 bases, leaving 2 bases not matched to a gene.

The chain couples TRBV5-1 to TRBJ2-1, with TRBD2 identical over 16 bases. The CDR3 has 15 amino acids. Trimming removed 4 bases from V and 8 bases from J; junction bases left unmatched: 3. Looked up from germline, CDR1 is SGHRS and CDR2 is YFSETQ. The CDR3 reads CASSIGTSGRDEQFF. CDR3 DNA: TGCGCCAGCAGCATCGGGACTAGCGGGAGGGATGAGCAGTTCTTC.

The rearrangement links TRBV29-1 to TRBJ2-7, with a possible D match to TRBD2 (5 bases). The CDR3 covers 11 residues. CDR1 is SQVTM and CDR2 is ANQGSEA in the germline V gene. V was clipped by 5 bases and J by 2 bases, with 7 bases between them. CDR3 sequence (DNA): TGCAGCGTTCAGGAGGCCTACGAGCAGTACTTC. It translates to CSVQEAYEQYF.

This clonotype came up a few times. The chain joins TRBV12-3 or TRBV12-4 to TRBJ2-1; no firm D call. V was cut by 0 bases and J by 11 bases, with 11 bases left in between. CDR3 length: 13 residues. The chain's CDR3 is CASSLAQNEKQFF. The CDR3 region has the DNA TGTGCCAGCAGTTTAGCCCAAAACGAGAAGCAGTTCTTC.

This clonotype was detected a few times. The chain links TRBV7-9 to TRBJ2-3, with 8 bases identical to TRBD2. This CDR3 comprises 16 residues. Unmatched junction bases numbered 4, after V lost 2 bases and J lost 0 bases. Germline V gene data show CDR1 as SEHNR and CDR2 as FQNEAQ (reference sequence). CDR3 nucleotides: TGTGCCAGCAGCTTACCGGGACTAGAAAGCACAGATACGCAGTATTTT. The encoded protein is CASSLPGLESTDTQYF.

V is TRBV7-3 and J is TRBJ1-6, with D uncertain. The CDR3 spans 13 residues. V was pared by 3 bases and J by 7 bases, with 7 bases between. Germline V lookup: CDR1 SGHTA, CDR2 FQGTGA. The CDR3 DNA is TGTGCCAGCAGCTTTAATGGAAATTCACCCCTCCACTTT. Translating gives CASSFNGNSPLHF.

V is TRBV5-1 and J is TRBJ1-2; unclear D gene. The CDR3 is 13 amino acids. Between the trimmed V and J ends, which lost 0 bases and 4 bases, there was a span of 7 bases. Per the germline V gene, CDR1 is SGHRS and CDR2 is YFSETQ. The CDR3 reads CASSLDGIYGYTF. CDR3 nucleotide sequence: TGCGCCAGCAGCTTGGACGGTATCTATGGCTACACCTTC.

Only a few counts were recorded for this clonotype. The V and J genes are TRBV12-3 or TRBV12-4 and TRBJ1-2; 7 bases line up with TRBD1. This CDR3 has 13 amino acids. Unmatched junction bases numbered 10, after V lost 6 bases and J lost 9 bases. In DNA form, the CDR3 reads TGTGCCAGCAGAATAGGAGGGGGCGGAAGCTACACCTTC. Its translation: CASRIGGGGSYTF.

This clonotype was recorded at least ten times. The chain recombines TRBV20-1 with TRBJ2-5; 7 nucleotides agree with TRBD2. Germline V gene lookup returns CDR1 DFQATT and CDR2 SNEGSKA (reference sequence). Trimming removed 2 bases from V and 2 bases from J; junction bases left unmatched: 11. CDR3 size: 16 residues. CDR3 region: CSARFGSSAGQETQYF. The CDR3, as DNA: TGCAGTGCTAGATTTGGTTCGTCAGCGGGACAAGAGACCCAGTACTTC.

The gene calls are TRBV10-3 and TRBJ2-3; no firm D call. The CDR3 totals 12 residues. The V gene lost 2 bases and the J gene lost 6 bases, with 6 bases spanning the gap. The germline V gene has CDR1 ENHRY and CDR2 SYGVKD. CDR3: CAISERSDTQYF. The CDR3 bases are TGTGCCATCAGTGAGAGGAGCGATACGCAGTATTTT.

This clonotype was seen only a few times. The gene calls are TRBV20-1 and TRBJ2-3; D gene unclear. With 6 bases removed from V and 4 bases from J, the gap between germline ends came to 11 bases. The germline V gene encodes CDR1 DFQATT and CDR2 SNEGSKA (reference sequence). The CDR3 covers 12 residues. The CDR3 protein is CSARRGPDTQYF. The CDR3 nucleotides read TGCAGTGCCCGTCGCGGCCCAGATACGCAGTATTTT.

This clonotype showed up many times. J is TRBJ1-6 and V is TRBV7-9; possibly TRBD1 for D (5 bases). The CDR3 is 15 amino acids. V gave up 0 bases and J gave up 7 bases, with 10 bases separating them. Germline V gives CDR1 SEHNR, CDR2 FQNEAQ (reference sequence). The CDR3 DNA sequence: TGTGCCAGCAGCTTAGCGGGCAGGGCCAATTCACCCCTCCACTTT. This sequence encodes CASSLAGRANSPLHF.

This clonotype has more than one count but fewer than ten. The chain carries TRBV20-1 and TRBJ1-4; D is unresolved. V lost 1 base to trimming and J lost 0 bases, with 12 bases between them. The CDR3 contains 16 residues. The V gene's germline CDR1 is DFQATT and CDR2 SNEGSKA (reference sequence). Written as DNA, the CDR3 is TGCAGTGCTAGAGTTCGAACGTCTGCAACTAATGAAAAACTGTTTTTT. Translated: CSARVRTSATNEKLFF.

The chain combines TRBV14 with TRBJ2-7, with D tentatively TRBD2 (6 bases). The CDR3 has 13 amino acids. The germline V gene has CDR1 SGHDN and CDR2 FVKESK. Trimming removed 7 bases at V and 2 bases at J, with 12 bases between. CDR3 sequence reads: CASTWGGPYEQYF. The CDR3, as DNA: TGTGCCAGCACTTGGGGAGGACCCTACGAGCAGTACTTC.

The CDR3 DNA reads TGTGCCAGCAGCCCGACAGGAGTCTACGAGCAGTACTTC. Translation: CASSPTGVYEQYF. The gene calls are TRBV7-3 and TRBJ2-7; a weak D match, TRBD1 (6 bases). Trimming left V 5 bases short and J 3 bases short, with 11 bases between. The CDR3 has 13 amino acids. CDR1 and CDR2 (germline): SGHTA, FQGTGA.

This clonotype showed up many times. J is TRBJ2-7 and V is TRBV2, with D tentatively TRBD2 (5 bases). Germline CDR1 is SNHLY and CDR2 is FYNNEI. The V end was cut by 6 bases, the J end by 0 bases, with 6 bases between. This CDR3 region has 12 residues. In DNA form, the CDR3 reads TGTGCCAGCAGGGACTCCTCCTACGAGCAGTACTTC. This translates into CASRDSSYEQYF.

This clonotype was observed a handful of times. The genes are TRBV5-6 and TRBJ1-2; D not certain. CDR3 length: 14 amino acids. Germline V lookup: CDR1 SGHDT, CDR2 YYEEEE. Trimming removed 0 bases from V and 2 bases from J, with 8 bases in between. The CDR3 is CASSLAAENYGYTF. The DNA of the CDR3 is TGTGCCAGCAGCTTGGCTGCAGAAAACTATGGCTACACCTTC.

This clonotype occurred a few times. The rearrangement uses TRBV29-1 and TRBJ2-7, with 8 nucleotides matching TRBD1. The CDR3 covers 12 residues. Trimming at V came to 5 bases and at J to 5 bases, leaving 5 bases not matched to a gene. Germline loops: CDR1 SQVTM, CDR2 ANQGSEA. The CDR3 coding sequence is TGCAGCGTTTACCAGGGGGCGAACGAGCAGTACTTC. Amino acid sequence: CSVYQGANEQYF.

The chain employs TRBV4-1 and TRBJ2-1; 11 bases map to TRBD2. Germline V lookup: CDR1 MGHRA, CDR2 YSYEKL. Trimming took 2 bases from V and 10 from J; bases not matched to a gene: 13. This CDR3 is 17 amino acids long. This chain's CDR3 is CASSQTPLAGGPGEQFF. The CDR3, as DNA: TGCGCCAGCAGCCAAACCCCCCTAGCGGGGGGCCCCGGAGAGCAGTTCTTC.

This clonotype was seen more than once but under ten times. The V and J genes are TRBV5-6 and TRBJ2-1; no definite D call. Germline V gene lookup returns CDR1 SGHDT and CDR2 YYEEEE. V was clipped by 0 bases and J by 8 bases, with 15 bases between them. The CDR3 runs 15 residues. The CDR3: CASSLVDPPPDEQFF. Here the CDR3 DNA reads TGTGCCAGCAGCTTGGTGGACCCCCCGCCCGATGAGCAGTTCTTC.

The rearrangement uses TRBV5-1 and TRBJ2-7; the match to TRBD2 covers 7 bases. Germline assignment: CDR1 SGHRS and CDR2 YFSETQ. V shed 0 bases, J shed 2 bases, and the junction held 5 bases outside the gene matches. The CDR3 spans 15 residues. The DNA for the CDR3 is TGCGCCAGCAGCTTGGCCAGGGACTACCCCTACGAGCAGTACTTC. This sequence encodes CASSLARDYPYEQYF. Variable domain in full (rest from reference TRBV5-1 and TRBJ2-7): KAGVTQTPRYLIKTRGQQVTLSCSPISGHRSVSWYQQTPGQGLQFLFEYFSETQRNKGNFPGRFSGRQFSNSRSEMNVSTLELGDSALYLCASSLARDYPYEQYFGPGTRLTVT.

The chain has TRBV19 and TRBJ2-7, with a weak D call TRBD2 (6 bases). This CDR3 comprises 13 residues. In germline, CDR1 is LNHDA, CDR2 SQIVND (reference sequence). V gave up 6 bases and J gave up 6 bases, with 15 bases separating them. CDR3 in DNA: TGTGCCAGTAGACAAGTCGGGGGAACCGAGCAGTACTTC. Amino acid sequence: CASRQVGGTEQYF. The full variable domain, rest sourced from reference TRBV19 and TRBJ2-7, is DGGITQSPKYLFRKEGQNVTLSCEQNLNHDAMYWYRQDPGQGLRLIYYSQIVNDFQKGDIAEGYSVSREKKESFPLTVTSAQKNPTAFYLCASRQVGGTEQYFGPGTRLTVT.

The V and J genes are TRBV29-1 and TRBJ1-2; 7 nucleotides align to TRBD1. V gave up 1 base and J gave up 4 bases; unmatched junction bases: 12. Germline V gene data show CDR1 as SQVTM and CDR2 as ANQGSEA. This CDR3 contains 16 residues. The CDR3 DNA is TGCAGCGTTGAAGGGGCCCAGGGACAGCTTATCTATGGCTACACCTTC. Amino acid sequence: CSVEGAQGQLIYGYTF.

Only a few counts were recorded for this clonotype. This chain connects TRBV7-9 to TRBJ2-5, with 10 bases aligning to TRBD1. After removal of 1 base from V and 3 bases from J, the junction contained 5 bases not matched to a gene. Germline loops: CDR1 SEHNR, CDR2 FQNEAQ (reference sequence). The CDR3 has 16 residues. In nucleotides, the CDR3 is TGTGCCAGCAGCTTAGGACAGGGGGCACCTAAAGAGACCCAGTACTTC. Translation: CASSLGQGAPKETQYF.

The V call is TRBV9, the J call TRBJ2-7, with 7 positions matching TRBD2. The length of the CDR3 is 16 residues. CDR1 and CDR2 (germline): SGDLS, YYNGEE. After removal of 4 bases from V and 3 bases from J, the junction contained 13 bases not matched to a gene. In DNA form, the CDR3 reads TGTGCCAGCAGCCAACCCCAGGCTAGCGGAATCTACGAGCAGTACTTC. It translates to CASSQPQASGIYEQYF.

The CDR3 region is CASSVILEGGELFF. CDR3 DNA: TGTGCCAGCAGCGTCATCCTTGAAGGGGGGGAGCTGTTTTTT. This chain connects TRBV7-2 to TRBJ2-2, with D hard to call. V dropped 5 bases and J dropped 8 bases, with 15 bases sitting between them. The CDR3 is 14 amino acids. Germline V lookup: CDR1 SGHTA, CDR2 FQGNSA. Supplemented by reference TRBV7-2 and TRBJ2-2, the full variable domain reads GAGVSQSPSNKVTEKGKDVELRCDPISGHTALYWYRQSLGQGLEFLIYFQGNSAPDKSGLPSDRFSAERTGGSVSTLTIQRTQQEDSAVYLCASSVILEGGELFFGEGSRLTVL.

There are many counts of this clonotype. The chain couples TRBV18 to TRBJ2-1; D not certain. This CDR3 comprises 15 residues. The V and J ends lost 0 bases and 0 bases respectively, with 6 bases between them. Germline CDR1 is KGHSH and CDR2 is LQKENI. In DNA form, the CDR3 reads TGTGCCAGCTCACCACCACACTACTCCTACAATGAGCAGTTCTTC. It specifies CASSPPHYSYNEQFF.

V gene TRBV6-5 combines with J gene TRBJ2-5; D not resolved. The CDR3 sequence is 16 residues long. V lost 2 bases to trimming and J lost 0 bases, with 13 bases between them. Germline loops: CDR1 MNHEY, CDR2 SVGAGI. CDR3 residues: CASSYDTDMYQETQYF. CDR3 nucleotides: TGTGCCAGCAGTTACGATACAGACATGTACCAAGAGACCCAGTACTTC.

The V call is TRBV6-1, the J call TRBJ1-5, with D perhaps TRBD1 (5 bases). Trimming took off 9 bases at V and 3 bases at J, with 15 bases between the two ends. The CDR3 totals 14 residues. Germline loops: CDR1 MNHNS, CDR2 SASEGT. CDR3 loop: CASWKGAANQPQHF. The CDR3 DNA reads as TGTGCCAGTTGGAAAGGGGCTGCCAATCAGCCCCAGCATTTT.

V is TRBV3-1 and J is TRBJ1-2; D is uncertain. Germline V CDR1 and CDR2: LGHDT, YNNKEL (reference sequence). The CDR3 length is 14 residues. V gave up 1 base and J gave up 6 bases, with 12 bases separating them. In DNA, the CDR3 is TGTGCCAGCAGCCAAGGAGGAGGGAGCCATGGCTACACCTTC. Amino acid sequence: CASSQGGGSHGYTF.

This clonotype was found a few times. The CDR3: CASSLGDFSYEQYF. DNA for the CDR3: TGTGCCAGCAGCTTGGGCGACTTCTCCTACGAGCAGTACTTC. This chain connects TRBV5-8 to TRBJ2-7, with D unclear. Per germline, CDR1 SGHTS and CDR2 YDEGEE. V shed 0 bases and J shed 0 bases, with 7 bases lying between them. The CDR3 has 14 amino acids.

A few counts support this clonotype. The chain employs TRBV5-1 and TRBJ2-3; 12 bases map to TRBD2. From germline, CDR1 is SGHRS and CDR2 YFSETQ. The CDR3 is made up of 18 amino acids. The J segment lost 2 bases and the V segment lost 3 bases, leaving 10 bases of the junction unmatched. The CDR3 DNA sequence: TGCGCCAGCAGCTCCACCTCACTAGCGGGAGGACCCACAGATACGCAGTATTTT. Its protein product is CASSSTSLAGGPTDTQYF.